This T cell receptor beta chain was recorded in a study of metastatic and nonmetastatic thyroid tumors (dated by TCRdb to about 2020). About the study as a whole: Repertoires from peripheral blood and from tumor or nodule tissue samples of malignant and benign thyroid patients were compared.

Library prep was done by PCR. The run used an Illumina HiSeq 4000. High-throughput sequencing was used to profile the TCR beta-chain CDR3 region of every patient. The authors processed their data as follows. Drawing on CDR3 differences between clinicopathological groups, the researchers built a classifier meant to tell apart patients with distant-metastatic papillary thyroid cancer. Repertoire diversity was assessed with the Shannon index, and tumor-blood repertoire similarity with the Morisita-Horn index. Using fastp trimming at Q25 and MiXCR clonotype assembly, TCRdb reanalyzed the public sequencing data and kept in-frame beta chains. The V and J calls, along with clone size, are taken from TCRdb and not from the paper's own processing. In this sample the table shows tens of thousands of clones, 20% to 25% of which occur a single time. The ten largest account for around 4.5% of the sample. Here is what the overall study found, with its caveats: TCR beta diversity was reported as significantly higher in malignant tumors than in benign nodules, in both blood and tumor samples.

This clone was seen many times. It has no known antigen specificity. Base quality data are lacking; no much larger clone is found one base away. V loses 3 bases at its end and J loses 1 base; junction bases beyond the gene matches: 2. Reading from cysteine to phenylalanine, the CDR3 counts 14 amino acids. Only the CDR3 part of the read is kept: 42 bases, read in frame from the first base. The germline V gene encodes CDR1 KGHSH and CDR2 LQKENI. None of the patients had been given any treatment before thyroid surgery. Using T-cell receptor beta sequencing, the researchers looked back retrospectively at clinical samples from patients, gathered between about 2012 and 2018.

The sequence joins TRBV18 to TRBJ2-7, and TRBD1 aligns with 8 junction nucleotides. The source is a female donor with papillary thyroid cancer or a benign thyroid nodule (not recorded which). Some clones in this sample may be carry-over from other donors' samples. What was sequenced was adjacent normal tissue. The nucleotides read TGTGCCAGCTCACCTCGGGACAGGTCCTACGAGCAGTACTTC. This gives the protein CASSPRDRSYEQYF. Extended through the reference TRBV18 and TRBJ2-7 proteins, this CDR3 yields the full variable domain: NAGVMQNPRHLVRRRGQEARLRCSPMKGHSHVYWYRQLPEEGLKFMVYLQKENIIDESGMPKERFSAEFPKEGPSILRIQQVVRGDSAAYFCASSPRDRSYEQYFGPGTRLTVT.